This T cell receptor (beta chain) came from a study of T cell changes during pregnancy in multiple sclerosis. Trimming took 10 bases from V and 4 from J, leaving 23 bases between them. The CDR3 has 15 amino acids. The germline gives CDR1 ENHRY, CDR2 SYGVKD. TCRdb keeps only in-frame clones here, not all; method: immunoSEQ multiplex PCR. The table has 70,000 to 80,000 clones, about 94% seen once. The material was peripheral blood, obtained in the third trimester of pregnancy. The source is a female donor with multiple sclerosis, enrolled in a pregnancy study. This rearrangement joins TRBV10-3 to TRBJ2-7, with D possibly TRBD1 on 6 matching bases. The CDR3 here is CATTSTGQKSYEQYF. CDR3 coding DNA: TGTGCCACCACCTCCACAGGGCAGAAGTCTTACGAGCAGTACTTC.